The clone carrying this TCR beta chain was detected many times. Its matching antigen is unknown. Per the germline V gene, CDR1 is SGHTA and CDR2 is FQGNSA. The V end lost 5 bases, the J end lost 2 bases, and 15 bases lay between the germline ends. The CDR3 extends over 15 amino acids. This specimen belongs to a study of T cell repertoires in cytomegalovirus infection. Each CDR3 protein is one row after TCRdb ran MiXCR on the reads. The sample has under 150,000 distinct CDR3 sequences, roughly a quarter seen once; the top ten hold 34%. The origin of this receptor is a human donor in good health (CMV status not recorded). Some clones in this sample may be carry-over from other donors' samples. The sequencing input was PBMCs, sequenced either directly or after in vitro stimulation (not recorded which). The gene calls are TRBV7-2 and TRBJ1-1; unclear D gene. Written as DNA, the CDR3 is TGTGCCAGCAGCCCCCATGGGCTGGCTAACACTGAAGCTTTCTTT. Amino acid sequence: CASSPHGLANTEAFF. Variable domain in full (rest from reference TRBV7-2 and TRBJ1-1): GAGVSQSPSNKVTEKGKDVELRCDPISGHTALYWYRQSLGQGLEFLIYFQGNSAPDKSGLPSDRFSAERTGGSVSTLTIQRTQQEDSAVYLCASSPHGLANTEAFFGQGTRLTVV.